Following are 26 T cell receptor beta chains from one sample sequenced in a study of T cell repertoires in ileal Crohn's disease. The time point is: neoterminal ileum biopsy at postoperative endoscopy, about 6 months after surgery. Profiled with immunoSEQ multiplex PCR; TCRdb holds only in-frame clones, not every one. The table records approximately 13,000 clones, around four fifths of them present only once. Sequencing used ileal tissue. These receptors all come from an adult with Crohn's disease.

The chain recombines TRBV27 with TRBJ2-7; D gene ambiguous. Trimming removed 2 bases from V and 2 bases from J, with 10 bases in between. CDR1 is MNHEY, CDR2 SMNVEV, per germline (reference sequence). This CDR3 contains 14 residues. The CDR3 loop is CASSLIGGAYEQYF. The CDR3, as DNA: TGTGCCAGCAGTTTAATCGGCGGAGCCTACGAGCAGTACTTC.

This chain uses TRBV5-4 with TRBJ2-7; a weak D match, TRBD2 (5 bases). The CDR3 is made up of 15 amino acids. The germline gives CDR1 SGHNT, CDR2 YYREEE (reference sequence). The V gene lost 1 base and the J gene lost 0 bases, with 11 bases spanning the gap. CDR3 region: CASSLSGVSSYEQYF. The CDR3 DNA follows: TGTGCCAGCAGCTTGTCCGGGGTGAGCTCCTACGAGCAGTACTTC.

The chain couples TRBV7-9 to TRBJ2-5, with 10 bases identical to TRBD1. V shed 4 bases and J 4 bases; nucleotides not matched to a gene: 6. This CDR3 has 15 residues. Germline CDR1 SEHNR, CDR2 FQNEAQ (reference sequence). The CDR3 DNA follows: TGTGCCAGCAGCTCGACAGGGGGCGTGGGAGAGACCCAGTACTTC. This encodes CASSSTGGVGETQYF. The full variable domain, with the rest looked up from reference TRBV7-9 and TRBJ2-5, is DTGVSQNPRHKITKRGQNVTFRCDPISEHNRLYWYRQTLGQGPEFLTYFQNEAQLEKSRLLSDRFSAERPKGSFSTLEIQRTEQGDSAMYLCASSSTGGVGETQYFGPGTRLLVL.

CDR3 sequence: CASSSASSYEQYF. DNA of the CDR3: TGTGCCAGCAGTTCCGCGAGCTCCTACGAGCAGTACTTC. The chain couples TRBV6-1 to TRBJ2-7, with no clear D. V shed 5 bases and J shed 0 bases, with 8 bases lying between them. This CDR3 comprises 13 residues. Germline assignment: CDR1 MNHNS and CDR2 SASEGT.

This clone was picked up one time. This chain connects TRBV27 to TRBJ1-2, with D possibly TRBD1 on 6 matching bases. The germline V gene encodes CDR1 MNHEY and CDR2 SMNVEV (reference sequence). CDR3 length: 13 residues. Trimming cost V 6 bases and J 4 bases, with 12 bases left between them. CDR3 sequence (DNA): TGTGCCAGCAGGGGGGCGGGGGGCTATGGCTACACCTTC. This translates into CASRGAGGYGYTF.

J is TRBJ2-7 and V is TRBV14, with 11 positions matching TRBD1. Germline CDR1 is SGHDN and CDR2 is FVKESK. The trim removed 1 base at V and 4 bases at J, leaving 3 bases unmatched. The CDR3 is 15 residues long. The CDR3 reads CASSQGRDRGYEQYF. CDR3 sequence (DNA): TGTGCCAGCAGCCAAGGCCGGGACAGGGGGTACGAGCAGTACTTC.

This clone was seen a single time. The chain combines TRBV13 with TRBJ1-1; 12 bases are a match to TRBD1. Germline V gives CDR1 PRHDT, CDR2 FYEKMQ (reference sequence). The V and J ends lost 2 bases and 7 bases, in that order; junction bases with no gene match: 8. The CDR3 loop spans 16 amino acids. CDR3: CASSLKVGTGGGEAFF. The CDR3 DNA reads as TGTGCCAGCAGCTTAAAAGTGGGGACAGGGGGCGGTGAAGCTTTCTTT. Looking up the rest from reference TRBV13 and TRBJ1-1 gives the full variable domain: AAGVIQSPRHLIKEKRETATLKCYPIPRHDTVYWYQQGPGQDPQFLISFYEKMQSDKGSIPDRFSAQQFSDYHSELNMSSLELGDSALYFCASSLKVGTGGGEAFFGQGTRLTVV.

The genes are TRBV18 and TRBJ2-2; 8 positions match TRBD1. This CDR3 is built from 16 residues. Germline CDR1 is KGHSH and CDR2 is LQKENI. The V and J ends lost 6 bases and 6 bases, in that order; junction bases with no gene match: 12. CDR3 residues: CASSTSGTGSPGELFF. The CDR3 region has the DNA TGTGCCAGCTCCACCTCCGGGACAGGCTCACCCGGGGAGCTGTTTTTT.

This clone was counted a few times. The rearrangement joins TRBV10-1 to TRBJ1-5; tentative D call: TRBD1 (6 bases). This CDR3 region has 15 residues. Deletions cut 2 bases from V and 2 bases from J, with 10 bases between. The germline gives CDR1 WNHNN, CDR2 SYGVQD (reference sequence). The CDR3 nucleotides read TGCGCCAGCAGTGAGAGACAGGACCGCAATCAGCCCCAGCATTTT. Amino acid sequence: CASSERQDRNQPQHF.

This sequence joins TRBV5-3 and TRBJ2-1; 10 nucleotides agree with TRBD1. TRBV5-3 belongs to the ORF category, with a function that is uncertain. V lost 2 bases to trimming and J lost 0 bases; unmatched junction nucleotides: 5. CDR3 length: 17 amino acids. CDR3 sequence: CARSFRDRGSSYNEQFF. The DNA of the CDR3 is TGTGCCAGAAGCTTCCGGGACAGGGGCAGCTCCTACAATGAGCAGTTCTTC.

V is TRBV6-1 and J is TRBJ2-5; 7 positions agree with TRBD1. The CDR3 spans 14 residues. Per germline, CDR1 MNHNS and CDR2 SASEGT. Trimming cost V 6 bases and J 2 bases; bases outside gene matches: 6. The CDR3 loop is CASSGPRGQETQYF. Written as DNA, the CDR3 is TGTGCCAGCAGCGGACCCAGGGGGCAAGAGACCCAGTACTTC.

CDR3 DNA sequence: TGTGCCAGCTCACCTTCACAGACGAATGAGCAGTTCTTC. Protein sequence: CASSPSQTNEQFF. V and J are TRBV18 and TRBJ2-1; no clear D gene. Germline assignment: CDR1 KGHSH and CDR2 LQKENI. The CDR3 totals 13 residues. V was cut by 3 bases and J by 7 bases, with 10 bases left in between.

The rearrangement links TRBV30 to TRBJ2-3; D might be TRBD2 (6 bases). The germline V gene encodes CDR1 GTSNPN and CDR2 SVGIG (reference sequence). The CDR3 totals 15 residues. V was clipped by 2 bases and J by 0 bases, with 12 bases between them. The CDR3 nucleotides read TGTGCCTGGAGTCTCCTAGCGCGTAGCACAGATACGCAGTATTTT. Residues: CAWSLLARSTDTQYF.

The chain carries TRBV25-1 and TRBJ1-2, with TRBD1 matching over 9 bases. CDR3 length: 16 amino acids. V lost 0 bases to trimming and J lost 5 bases; unmatched junction nucleotides: 7. The germline gives CDR1 MGHDK, CDR2 SYGVNS. CDR3 region: CASSEYGQGFGYGYTF. The CDR3 bases are TGTGCCAGCAGTGAATACGGACAGGGGTTTGGGTATGGCTACACCTTC.

The chain employs TRBV2 and TRBJ2-1; 9 bases map to TRBD1. Germline V gives CDR1 SNHLY, CDR2 FYNNEI. The CDR3 contains 15 residues. Trimming removed 5 bases from V and 4 bases from J; junction bases left unmatched: 6. As DNA, the CDR3 is TGTGCCAGCAGTATTACAGGGGGCAATTACAATGAGCAGTTCTTC. Amino acids: CASSITGGNYNEQFF. Full variable domain (remainder filled in from reference TRBV2 and TRBJ2-1): EPEVTQTPSHQVTQMGQEVILRCVPISNHLYFYWYRQILGQKVEFLVSFYNNEISEKSEIFDDQFSVERPDGSNFTLKIRSTKLEDSAMYFCASSITGGNYNEQFFGPGTRLTVL.

The chain joins TRBV6-1 to TRBJ2-7, with 11 positions matching TRBD1. Unmatched junction bases numbered 16, after V lost 0 bases and J lost 6 bases. The CDR3 covers 19 residues. In germline, CDR1 is MNHNS, CDR2 SASEGT. CDR3 amino acids: CASSEAPFNMGQGEGEQYF. The CDR3 DNA reads TGTGCCAGCAGTGAAGCGCCCTTTAATATGGGACAGGGGGAGGGCGAGCAGTACTTC.

The chain couples TRBV29-1 to TRBJ2-5; 8 bases match TRBD1. Looked up from germline, CDR1 is SQVTM and CDR2 is ANQGSEA. The CDR3 consists of 14 residues. With V trimmed by 5 bases and J by 4 bases, 9 bases remained unmatched. Here the CDR3 DNA reads TGCAGCGTTCCCCTCTGGACAGGGCGAGAGACCCAGTACTTC. Translating it yields CSVPLWTGRETQYF.

This clone appeared a few times. The J gene is TRBJ2-1, the V gene TRBV4-1, with D tentatively TRBD1 (5 bases). The germline V gene encodes CDR1 MGHRA and CDR2 YSYEKL. V lost 4 bases, J lost 10 bases, and 14 bases lay in between. This CDR3 contains 13 residues. Here the CDR3 DNA reads TGCGCCAGCAGCCTCAGGGAAACCGGGGAGCAGTTCTTC. It codes for CASSLRETGEQFF.

The J gene is TRBJ1-2, the V gene TRBV19; 9 nucleotides agree with TRBD1. The CDR3 has 16 amino acids. Germline lookup yields CDR1 LNHDA and CDR2 SQIVND (reference sequence). The J segment lost 4 bases and the V segment lost 7 bases, leaving 13 bases of the junction unmatched. CDR3 in amino acids: CASTTFTGGRAYGYTF. The CDR3 coding sequence is TGTGCCAGTACCACCTTTACAGGGGGCAGGGCCTATGGCTACACCTTC.

The CDR3 sequence is CASSLTGDQETQYF. The CDR3 DNA is TGTGCCAGCAGCTTGACAGGGGACCAAGAGACCCAGTACTTC. V and J are TRBV7-7 and TRBJ2-5; 8 bases are shared with TRBD1. Germline CDR1 and CDR2: SSHAT and FNYEAQ (reference sequence). The CDR3 loop spans 14 amino acids. The V and J ends lost 3 bases and 0 bases, in that order; junction bases with no gene match: 0.

The chain has TRBV7-9 and TRBJ2-1, with 9 bases matching TRBD2. The CDR3 is made up of 16 amino acids. Germline V gene lookup returns CDR1 SEHNR and CDR2 FQNEAQ (reference sequence). V was pared by 1 base and J by 5 bases, with 6 bases of the junction left unmatched. For the CDR3, the DNA is TGTGCCAGCAGCTTAGAGGGTAGCGGGGGAGACAATGAGCAGTTCTTC. Its protein is CASSLEGSGGDNEQFF.

The chain is built from TRBV9 and TRBJ2-2; D call uncertain. The V end lost 0 bases, the J end lost 8 bases, and 8 bases lay between the germline ends. CDR1 is SGDLS, CDR2 YYNGEE, per germline. The CDR3 is 13 amino acids. CDR3 loop: CASSVELIGELFF. For the CDR3, the DNA is TGTGCCAGCAGCGTAGAACTGATAGGGGAGCTGTTTTTT.

V usage is TRBV2 and J usage is TRBJ1-5, with unresolved D. V lost 3 bases and J lost 0, with 9 bases in between. In germline, CDR1 is SNHLY, CDR2 FYNNEI. The CDR3 loop spans 15 amino acids. DNA of the CDR3: TGTGCCAGCAGTGATGGGCCGTATAGCAATCAGCCCCAGCATTTT. It codes for CASSDGPYSNQPQHF.

This sequence joins TRBV9 and TRBJ1-1; TRBD1 might be the D (5 bases). V was shortened by 3 bases and J by 6 bases, with 18 bases between the two germline ends. The CDR3 runs 15 residues. Germline V gives CDR1 SGDLS, CDR2 YYNGEE. The CDR3 loop is CASSARGWGMAEAFF. The CDR3 DNA reads as TGTGCCAGCAGCGCCCGGGGGTGGGGGATGGCTGAAGCTTTCTTT. Based on the CDR3 plus reference TRBV9 and TRBJ1-1, the full variable domain is DSGVTQTPKHLITATGQRVTLRCSPRSGDLSVYWYQQSLDQGLQFLIQYYNGEERAKGNILERFSAQQFPDLHSELNLSSLELGDSALYFCASSARGWGMAEAFFGQGTRLTVV.

This chain uses TRBV6-4 with TRBJ2-3, with 9 bases matching TRBD2. Germline V lookup: CDR1 MRHNA, CDR2 SNTAGT. V trimming: 4 bases; J trimming: 2 bases; junction bases outside the gene matches: 4. The CDR3 extends over 15 amino acids. This chain's CDR3 is CASSAGGGATDTQYF. The DNA of the CDR3 is TGTGCCAGCAGTGCCGGCGGGGGGGCCACAGATACGCAGTATTTT.

This chain uses TRBV5-1 with TRBJ2-5; D perhaps matches TRBD1 (6 bases). The CDR3 is 14 residues long. CDR1 and CDR2 (germline): SGHRS, YFSETQ. Trimming shortened V by 3 bases and J by 4 bases, and 13 bases separated the two germline ends. The CDR3 sequence is CASSWGQIRETQYF. CDR3 coding DNA: TGCGCCAGCAGCTGGGGGCAGATAAGAGAGACCCAGTACTTC. Combining the CDR3 with reference TRBV5-1 and TRBJ2-5 gives the whole variable domain KAGVTQTPRYLIKTRGQQVTLSCSPISGHRSVSWYQQTPGQGLQFLFEYFSETQRNKGNFPGRFSGRQFSNSRSEMNVSTLELGDSALYLCASSWGQIRETQYFGPGTRLLVL.